This TCR beta chain was found in a study of cytomegalovirus exposure and HLA in healthy donors. The PCR had 60 Vbeta and 13 Jbeta primers. In the original analysis: Later, an analysis found 80 million or so unique TCR beta chains, and around 12 million of these were shared. Some clones are missing from TCRdb's copy, which holds only in-frame ones; the method was immunoSEQ multiplex PCR. V, J and clone size are taken as reported in that table, and D and trimming were inferred from the DNA itself. This sample has 150,000 or so clones, with 81% found just once. Each of the donors was a healthy bone marrow donor. This clone was counted a single time. The CDR3 loop spans 17 amino acids. After removal of 4 bases from V and 0 bases from J, the junction contained 6 bases not matched to a gene. The germline V gene has CDR1 SEHNR and CDR2 FQNEAQ (reference sequence).

The clonotype was recovered from a man aged 50 to 59 in good health and CMV-seropositive. Sequencing was performed on PBMCs. V is TRBV7-9 and J is TRBJ1-4; 9 positions agree with TRBD1. CDR3 sequence (DNA): TGTGCCAGCAGCTCAGGACAGGGGAGGGCAACTAATGAAAAACTGTTTTTT. Protein product: CASSSGQGRATNEKLFF.